The rows below give T cell receptor beta chains drawn from one sample of a study of CD8 T cells in ankylosing spondylitis. TCRdb fed the 5' RACE reads into MiXCR, producing one record per CDR3 protein. The sample has almost 400,000 distinct CDR3 sequences; around 22% are singletons. Input material: blood, either unsorted or a sorted T cell fraction (not recorded which). Every receptor here comes from a male donor with ankylosing spondylitis. The CDR3 runs from the conserved cysteine through the conserved F or W. The D gene is left open where the match is weak. Clone size appears in some rows only: once, few, many, or a class for an expanded clone.

J | size | V | D | CDR3 | DNA
TRBJ2-5 | . | TRBV19 | TRBD2 | CASTALGAGDQETQYF | TGTGCCAGTACGGCGCTCGGGGCGGGAGACCAAGAGACCCAGTACTTC
TRBJ1-2 | . | TRBV5-1 | . | CASSLRPGSLANYGYTF | TGCGCCAGCAGCTTGCGACCAGGGTCCTTAGCTAACTATGGCTACACCTTC
TRBJ1-5 | . | TRBV9 | . | CASSPGGFSNQPQHF | TGTGCCAGCAGCCCCGGGGGATTTTCCAATCAGCCCCAGCATTTT
TRBJ1-6 | few | TRBV28 | . | CASRQLEPLHF | TGTGCCAGCCGACAGCTGGAACCCCTCCACTTT
TRBJ1-4 | many | TRBV29-1 | . | CSVEDTREDNEKLFF | TGCAGCGTTGAGGACACAAGGGAAGACAATGAAAAACTGTTTTTT
TRBJ2-7 | . | TRBV5-6 | . | CASSLIQTYEQYF | TGTGCCAGCAGCTTGATTCAGACATACGAGCAGTACTTC
TRBJ1-2 | many | TRBV5-1 | TRBD1 | CASRGTGVVTDYGYTF | TGCGCCAGCAGAGGGACAGGGGTCGTCACGGACTATGGCTACACCTTC
TRBJ2-5 | . | TRBV9 | TRBD2 | CASSVDPRREVETQYF | TGTGCCAGCAGCGTAGACCCCAGGCGGGAGGTTGAGACCCAGTACTTC
TRBJ1-5 | few | TRBV19 | TRBD1 | CASSTFDRGNQPQHF | TGTGCCAGTAGTACCTTTGACAGGGGGAATCAGCCCCAGCATTTT
TRBJ2-1 | . | TRBV3-1 | TRBD2 | CASSQDLGRGWYNEQFF | TGTGCCAGCAGCCAAGATCTGGGGAGGGGATGGTACAATGAGCAGTTCTTC
TRBJ1-2 | few | TRBV24-1 | TRBD1 | CATSDRTGYGYTF | TGTGCCACCAGTGACCGGACAGGATATGGCTACACCTTC
TRBJ1-2 | . | TRBV4-1 | TRBD1 | CASSHPGQEVYGYTF | TGCGCCAGCAGCCATCCGGGACAGGAGGTTTATGGCTACACCTTC
TRBJ2-2 | few | TRBV6-1 | . | CASSKTENTGELFF | TGTGCCAGCAGTAAGACAGAAAACACCGGGGAGCTGTTTTTT